This T cell receptor (beta chain) was sequenced during a study of T cell responses to AZD1222 COVID-19 vaccine. Points from the study as a whole: Among those given AZD1222, only five to seven were seropositive at baseline. Unmutated variant regions are reportedly the target of nearly half of TCRs that are spike-specific. Elevations in Spike-specific TCR breadth and depth followed administration of two AZD1222 doses.

On this clone: The antigen remains unidentified.

TCRdb's table, derived via immunoSEQ multiplex PCR, lists solely in-frame clones and lacks some. Seen here are about 150,000 clones, 80% to 90% observed once, and the top ten hold about 4.7%. V shed 8 bases and J shed 0 bases, with 8 bases lying between them. CDR3 size: 13 residues. Germline-derived CDR1 and CDR2 are ENHRY and SYGVKD. This clonotype originated in an adult in good health. This chain uses TRBV10-3 with TRBJ2-4; the D is unclear. This specimen consisted of peripheral blood, obtained on day 0 of AZD1222 vaccination. The CDR3 loop is CAIRELAKNIQYF. CDR3 in DNA: TGTGCCATCCGAGAGTTAGCCAAAAACATTCAGTACTTC.